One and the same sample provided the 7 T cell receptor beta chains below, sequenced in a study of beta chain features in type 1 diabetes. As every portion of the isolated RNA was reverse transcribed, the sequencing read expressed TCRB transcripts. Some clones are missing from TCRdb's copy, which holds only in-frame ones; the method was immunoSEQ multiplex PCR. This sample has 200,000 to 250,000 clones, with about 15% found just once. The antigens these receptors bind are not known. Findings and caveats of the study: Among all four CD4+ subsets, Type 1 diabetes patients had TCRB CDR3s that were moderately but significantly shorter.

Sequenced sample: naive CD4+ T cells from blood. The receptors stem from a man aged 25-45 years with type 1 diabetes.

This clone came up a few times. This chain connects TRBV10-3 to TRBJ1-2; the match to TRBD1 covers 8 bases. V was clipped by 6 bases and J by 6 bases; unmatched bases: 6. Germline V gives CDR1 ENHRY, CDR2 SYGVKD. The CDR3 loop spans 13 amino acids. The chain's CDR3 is CAISQTGVDGYTF. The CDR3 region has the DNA TGTGCCATCAGCCAGACAGGGGTCGATGGCTACACCTTC.

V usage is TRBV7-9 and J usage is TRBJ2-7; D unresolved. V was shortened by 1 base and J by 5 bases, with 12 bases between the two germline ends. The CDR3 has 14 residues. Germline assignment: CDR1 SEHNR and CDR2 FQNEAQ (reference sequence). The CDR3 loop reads CASSLVAERHEQYF. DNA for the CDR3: TGTGCCAGCAGCTTAGTGGCGGAGCGCCACGAGCAGTACTTC.

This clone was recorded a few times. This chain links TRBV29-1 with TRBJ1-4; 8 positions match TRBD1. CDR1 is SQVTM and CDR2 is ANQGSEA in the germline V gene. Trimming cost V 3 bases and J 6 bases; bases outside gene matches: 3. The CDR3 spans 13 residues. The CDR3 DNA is TGCAGCGTTGAGAGGACAGGGTATGAAAAACTGTTTTTT. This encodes CSVERTGYEKLFF.

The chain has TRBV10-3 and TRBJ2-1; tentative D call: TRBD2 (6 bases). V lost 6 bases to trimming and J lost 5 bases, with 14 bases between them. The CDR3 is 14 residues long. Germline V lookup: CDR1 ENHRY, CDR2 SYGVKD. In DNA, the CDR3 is TGTGCCATCAGGGAGGGAGTTGGAAACAATGAGCAGTTCTTC. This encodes CAIREGVGNNEQFF.

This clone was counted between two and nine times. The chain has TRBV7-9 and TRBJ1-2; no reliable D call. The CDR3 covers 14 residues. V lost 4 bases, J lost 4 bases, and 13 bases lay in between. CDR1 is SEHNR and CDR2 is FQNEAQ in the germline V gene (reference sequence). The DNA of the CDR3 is TGTGCCAGCAGCTCCCCCGGGCGGGTCTATGGCTACACCTTC. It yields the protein CASSSPGRVYGYTF.

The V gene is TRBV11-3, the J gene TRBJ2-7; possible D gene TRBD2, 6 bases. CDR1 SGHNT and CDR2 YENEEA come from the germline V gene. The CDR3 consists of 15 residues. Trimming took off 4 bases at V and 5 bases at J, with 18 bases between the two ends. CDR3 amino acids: CASSSEWEAENEQYF. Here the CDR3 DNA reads TGTGCCAGCAGCTCGGAGTGGGAGGCGGAAAACGAGCAGTACTTC.

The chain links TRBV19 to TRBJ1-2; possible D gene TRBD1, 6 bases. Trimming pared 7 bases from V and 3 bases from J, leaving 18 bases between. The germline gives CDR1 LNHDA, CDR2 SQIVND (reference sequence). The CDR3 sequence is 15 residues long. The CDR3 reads CASNMRQGYDYGYTF. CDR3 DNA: TGTGCCAGTAATATGAGGCAGGGGTACGACTATGGCTACACCTTC. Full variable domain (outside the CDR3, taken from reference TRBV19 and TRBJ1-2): DGGITQSPKYLFRKEGQNVTLSCEQNLNHDAMYWYRQDPGQGLRLIYYSQIVNDFQKGDIAEGYSVSREKKESFPLTVTSAQKNPTAFYLCASNMRQGYDYGYTFGSGTRLTVV.